Following are 30 T cell receptor beta chains from one sample sequenced in a study of blood T cell repertoires in COVID-19. Using immunoSEQ multiplex PCR, the repertoire was profiled, and TCRdb retains in-frame clones only, with some absent. Of roughly 120,000 clones in the sample, about 91% are singletons; the top ten hold 0.88%. Sequenced: peripheral blood. The receptors were sampled from a woman aged 50 to 60 with active or convalescent COVID-19.

The rearrangement joins TRBV30 to TRBJ2-2, with D unresolved. The CDR3 runs 13 residues. CDR1 GTSNPN and CDR2 SVGIG come from the germline V gene (reference sequence). Trimming shortened V by 4 bases and J by 4 bases, and 10 bases separated the two germline ends. The CDR3, as DNA: TGTGCCTGGATCCCCATCCCCACCGGGGAGCTGTTTTTT. Its protein is CAWIPIPTGELFF.

This chain connects TRBV6-1 to TRBJ2-3, with D maybe TRBD2 (6 bases). The CDR3 is made up of 14 amino acids. Germline V gene data show CDR1 as MNHNS and CDR2 as SASEGT. Trimming left V 3 bases short and J 4 bases short, with 11 bases between. The CDR3 region is CASSEGPGADTQYF. In nucleotides, the CDR3 is TGTGCCAGCAGTGAGGGACCGGGGGCAGATACGCAGTATTTT.

The genes are TRBV28 and TRBJ1-4; 8 bases are a match to TRBD1. CDR1 MDHEN and CDR2 SYDVKM come from the germline V gene. The junction had 8 bases not matched to a gene; V was cut back by 3 bases and J by 8 bases. CDR3 length equals 15 residues. CDR3 sequence: CASSFRQGAGEKLFF. In DNA form, the CDR3 reads TGTGCCAGCAGTTTTCGCCAGGGGGCTGGGGAAAAACTGTTTTTT.

The chain couples TRBV27 to TRBJ2-7; D may be TRBD2 (6 bases). The CDR3 runs to 16 residues. From germline, CDR1 is MNHEY and CDR2 SMNVEV (reference sequence). The germline V and J ends were trimmed by 2 bases and 0 bases, with 14 bases remaining between them. CDR3: CASSLSGEVSSYEQYF. In DNA, the CDR3 is TGTGCCAGCAGTTTAAGTGGGGAGGTGAGCTCCTACGAGCAGTACTTC.

The V and J genes are TRBV19 and TRBJ1-1; maybe TRBD1 (6 bases). V lost 3 bases to trimming and J lost 1 base, with 9 bases between them. The CDR3 loop spans 14 amino acids. The germline V gene encodes CDR1 LNHDA and CDR2 SQIVND (reference sequence). The CDR3 DNA reads as TGTGCCAGTAGTATTGGACAGCCGAACACTGAAGCTTTCTTT. Its protein is CASSIGQPNTEAFF.

V usage is TRBV3-1 (or the pseudogene TRBV3-2) and J usage is TRBJ2-7; D ambiguous. This CDR3 region has 14 residues. Between the trimmed V and J ends, which lost 1 base and 6 bases, there was a span of 13 bases. Germline values: CDR1 LGHDT, CDR2 YNNKEL (reference sequence). Here the CDR3 reads CASSQVTLRTEQYF. The CDR3 region has the DNA TGTGCCAGCAGCCAAGTGACACTTCGTACCGAGCAGTACTTC.

J is TRBJ2-1 and V is TRBV5-5; the match to TRBD2 covers 9 bases. The CDR3 length is 16 residues. The V and J ends lost 2 bases and 0 bases, in that order; junction bases with no gene match: 3. The germline CDR1 and CDR2 sequences are SGHKS and YYEKEE (reference sequence). The CDR3: CASSLAGGSSYNEQFF. The CDR3 nucleotides are TGTGCCAGCAGCTTAGCGGGGGGAAGCTCCTACAATGAGCAGTTCTTC.

This clone was detected only a few times. The CDR3 loop reads CASSHMEGRGYGYTF. The CDR3 bases are TGTGCCAGCAGCCATATGGAGGGGAGGGGTTATGGCTACACCTTC. The chain couples TRBV9 to TRBJ1-2, with a tentative D call TRBD1 (5 bases). The V end lost 4 bases, the J end lost 5 bases, and 18 bases lay between the germline ends. The CDR3 is 15 residues long. Germline-derived CDR1 and CDR2 are SGDLS and YYNGEE.

The chain combines TRBV7-2 with TRBJ1-3; D is unresolved. The CDR3 loop spans 15 amino acids. Trimming stripped 1 base from V and 2 bases from J, with 9 bases between. CDR1 SGHTA and CDR2 FQGNSA come from the germline V gene. The CDR3 here is CASSLDGGAGNTIYF. CDR3 coding DNA: TGTGCCAGCAGCTTAGATGGCGGGGCTGGAAACACCATATATTTT.

This clone was seen only once. This chain joins TRBV5-1 and TRBJ2-3; 14 bases align to TRBD2. The germline CDR1 and CDR2 sequences are SGHRS and YFSETQ. This CDR3 contains 16 residues. Trimming removed 4 bases from V and 3 bases from J; junction bases left unmatched: 4. CDR3 residues: CASSLRTSGRTDTQYF. The CDR3 DNA follows: TGCGCCAGCAGCCTTAGGACTAGCGGGAGGACAGATACGCAGTATTTT.

The chain couples TRBV12-3 or TRBV12-4 to TRBJ2-7; 7 nucleotides agree with TRBD2. CDR3 length: 13 residues. After removal of 5 bases from V and 5 bases from J, the junction contained 6 bases not matched to a gene. The CDR3 sequence: CASSPGTMDEQYF. The CDR3 DNA reads as TGTGCCAGCAGTCCCGGGACTATGGACGAGCAGTACTTC.

CDR3 DNA: TGTGCCAGCAGACTCGAAGAGTGGGAGGGCCTCTACGAGCAGTACTTC. Residues: CASRLEEWEGLYEQYF. This chain uses TRBV7-9 with TRBJ2-7; 7 nucleotides agree with TRBD2. J was trimmed by 3 bases and V by 6 bases; bases with no gene match: 14. CDR1 is SEHNR, CDR2 FQNEAQ, per germline (reference sequence). This CDR3 is 16 amino acids long.

CDR3 DNA: TGTGCCAGCAGTCTAGGGGCTAGCGGGAACAATGAGCAGTTCTTC. Translating it yields CASSLGASGNNEQFF. The rearrangement links TRBV4-2 to TRBJ2-1, with TRBD2 matching over 9 bases. Germline lookup yields CDR1 LGHNA and CDR2 YNFKEQ. V shed 6 bases and J 5 bases; nucleotides not matched to a gene: 8. This CDR3 is 15 amino acids long.

As for this clone: Other DNA sequences in the sample encode the same CDR3. CDR3 in amino acids: CASSSQGGTEAFF. The CDR3 region has the DNA TGTGCCAGCAGCTCACAGGGGGGCACTGAAGCTTTCTTT. The V and J genes are TRBV7-2 and TRBJ1-1; TRBD1 agrees at 8 bases. This CDR3 region has 13 residues. The germline CDR1 and CDR2 sequences are SGHTA and FQGNSA. V shed 4 bases and J 4 bases; nucleotides not matched to a gene: 2.

CDR3 residues: CASRSKSPDRSSYNEQFF. The CDR3 nucleotides read TGTGCAAGTCGCTCCAAATCCCCCGACCGGAGCTCCTACAATGAGCAGTTCTTC. This chain joins TRBV12-2 and TRBJ2-1; no DNA check was done on the table's D call, TRBD2. TRBV12-2 is a pseudogene segment. The CDR3 extends over 18 amino acids.

The gene calls are TRBV21-1 and TRBJ2-7; the table's D call, TRBD1, has no DNA check behind it. TRBV21-1 is assigned pseudogene status. The CDR3 extends over 16 amino acids. CDR3 protein: CASSWGPGHLSYEQYF. Here the CDR3 DNA reads TGTGCCAGCAGCTGGGGTCCGGGACATCTCTCCTACGAGCAGTACTTC.

The V gene is TRBV2, the J gene TRBJ1-1; 7 bases are shared with TRBD1. Germline CDR1 SNHLY, CDR2 FYNNEI. This CDR3 region has 14 residues. With V trimmed by 6 bases and J by 5 bases, 9 bases remained unmatched. CDR3 coding DNA: TGTGCCAGCAGGGGGACCGCAGGGGGAACTGAAGCTTTCTTT. It codes for CASRGTAGGTEAFF.

The DNA of the CDR3 is TGTGCCAGTAGTATCTCTGGGACTAGCGGCTACGAGCAGTACTTC. The encoded protein is CASSISGTSGYEQYF. This sequence joins TRBV19 and TRBJ2-7, with 11 bases identical to TRBD2. CDR3 length: 15 amino acids. Germline V gives CDR1 LNHDA, CDR2 SQIVND (reference sequence). V was clipped by 3 bases and J by 3 bases; unmatched bases: 4.

The chain employs TRBV28 and TRBJ1-1; D gene ambiguous. This CDR3 has 14 residues. V was clipped by 4 bases and J by 2 bases, with 11 bases between them. The germline CDR1 and CDR2 sequences are MDHEN and SYDVKM. The CDR3 coding sequence is TGTGCCAGCAGTTGGAGGGTGGACAACACTGAAGCTTTCTTT. The encoded protein is CASSWRVDNTEAFF.

The rearrangement joins TRBV7-9 to TRBJ1-2; TRBD1 agrees at 7 bases. The CDR3 is 14 amino acids. Germline V gene lookup returns CDR1 SEHNR and CDR2 FQNEAQ (reference sequence). With 5 bases clipped from V and 3 bases from J, the junction kept 6 bases outside the gene matches. In DNA, the CDR3 is TGTGCCAGCAGCCCGGAGGGGGCAGACTATGGCTACACCTTC. Translation gives CASSPEGADYGYTF.

V gene TRBV5-1 combines with J gene TRBJ2-1; 9 nucleotides match TRBD2. Losses at the gene ends were 0 bases for V and 8 bases for J; bases not matched to a gene: 6. The CDR3 totals 15 residues. Germline V gives CDR1 SGHRS, CDR2 YFSETQ. Here the CDR3 reads CASSLVSGRLDEQFF. The CDR3 region has the DNA TGCGCCAGCAGCTTGGTAAGCGGGAGGCTCGATGAGCAGTTCTTC.

The chain is built from TRBV7-6 and TRBJ2-7; TRBD1 is a possible D gene (6 bases). The CDR3 is 18 residues long. The V end was cut by 5 bases, the J end by 3 bases, with 26 bases between. Germline CDR1 and CDR2: SGHVS and FNYEAQ. CDR3 region: CASSPVEGQGDKYYEQYF. CDR3 bases: TGTGCCAGCAGCCCCGTCGAGGGGCAAGGGGACAAGTACTACGAGCAGTACTTC.

The chain combines TRBV25-1 with TRBJ1-3; no definite D call. Germline values: CDR1 MGHDK, CDR2 SYGVNS. Trimming pared 3 bases from V and 0 bases from J, leaving 15 bases between. The CDR3 sequence is 17 residues long. In DNA, the CDR3 is TGTGCCAGCAGTGAGACTGTTTACTGGAGCTCTGGAAACACCATATATTTT. Amino acids: CASSETVYWSSGNTIYF.

This chain links TRBV14 with TRBJ2-7, with 9 bases lining up with TRBD1. CDR3 length: 16 amino acids. The germline V gene encodes CDR1 SGHDN and CDR2 FVKESK. V trimming: 1 base; J trimming: 6 bases; junction bases outside the gene matches: 10. The CDR3 DNA sequence: TGTGCCAGCAGCCAAGTAGGGGGGGACAGGGTCTCCGAGCAGTACTTC. As protein: CASSQVGGDRVSEQYF. The full variable domain, rest sourced from reference TRBV14 and TRBJ2-7, is EAGVTQFPSHSVIEKGQTVTLRCDPISGHDNLYWYRRVMGKEIKFLLHFVKESKQDESGMPNNRFLAERTGGTYSTLKVQPAELEDSGVYFCASSQVGGDRVSEQYFGPGTRLTVT.

This clone was detected only once. The V call is TRBV9, the J call TRBJ1-6, with a possible D match to TRBD1 (6 bases). Germline CDR1 SGDLS, CDR2 YYNGEE. V lost 4 bases and J lost 10, with 12 bases in between. CDR3 size: 13 residues. In DNA, the CDR3 is TGTGCCAGCAGCCCAGGGGTGTTGTCACCCCTCCACTTT. Its protein is CASSPGVLSPLHF.

This clone was seen a single time. The V gene is TRBV28, the J gene TRBJ2-1; no definite D call. CDR3 size: 11 residues. Germline CDR1 MDHEN, CDR2 SYDVKM. Trimming took off 6 bases at V and 9 bases at J, with 9 bases between the two ends. The CDR3 sequence: CASRQTSEQFF. The CDR3 nucleotides read TGTGCCAGCAGACAAACGTCTGAGCAGTTCTTC. Full variable domain (remainder filled in from reference TRBV28 and TRBJ2-1): DVKVTQSSRYLVKRTGEKVFLECVQDMDHENMFWYRQDPGLGLRLIYFSYDVKMKEKGDIPEGYSVSREKKERFSLILESASTNQTSMYLCASRQTSEQFFGPGTRLTVL.

This chain uses TRBV9 with TRBJ2-1; the match to TRBD2 covers 8 bases. Looked up from germline, CDR1 is SGDLS and CDR2 is YYNGEE. Unmatched junction bases numbered 8, after V lost 4 bases and J lost 8 bases. The CDR3 sequence is 14 residues long. DNA of the CDR3: TGTGCCAGCAGCCCTTCACTAGCGGATCATGAGCAGTTCTTC. Translating it yields CASSPSLADHEQFF.

The gene calls are TRBV30 and TRBJ2-1; 10 nucleotides match TRBD1. V shed 8 bases and J 0 bases; nucleotides not matched to a gene: 13. Germline CDR1 reads GTSNPN; CDR2 reads SVGIG (reference sequence). This CDR3 spans 17 amino acids. The DNA for the CDR3 is TGTGCCGGCTCCCGGGACAGGGGTAGGGTCTCCTACAATGAGCAGTTCTTC. This codes for CAGSRDRGRVSYNEQFF.

The table lists this clone with a count of one. CDR3 protein: CAWRASGYEQYF. CDR3 coding DNA: TGTGCCTGGAGGGCTAGCGGGTACGAGCAGTACTTC. V is TRBV30 and J is TRBJ2-7; 8 bases fit TRBD2. J lost 4 bases, V lost 3 bases, and 2 bases had no gene match. In germline, CDR1 is GTSNPN, CDR2 SVGIG (reference sequence). The CDR3 totals 12 residues.

The V call is TRBV23-1, the J call TRBJ2-7; D may be TRBD2 (6 bases). TRBV23-1 is identified as an open reading frame with a role that is uncertain. Trimming took off 0 bases at V and 7 bases at J, with 10 bases between the two ends. The CDR3 covers 13 residues. The CDR3 is CASSQSGGEEQYF. As DNA, the CDR3 is TGCGCCAGCAGTCAATCGGGAGGAGAGGAGCAGTACTTC.